This entry is about one T cell receptor (beta chain). Its antigen is unidentified. TCRdb keeps only in-frame clones here, not all; method: immunoSEQ multiplex PCR. The sample contains fewer than 35,000 clones, approximately 88% of which appear only once. The sample belongs to a study of a mutant IDH1 vaccine in newly diagnosed glioma. Time point meaning: week 23, last vaccination. Topical imiquimod was applied with each vaccine dose, which held 300 ug of mutant IDH1 20-mer peptide. Each tumor in the donors was a new WHO grade 3 or 4 astrocytoma, IDH1-mutant and ATRX-lost. The specimen was PBMCs, collected from a glioma patient whose treatment included an IDH1 peptide vaccine. The receptor's source is a middle-aged man with glioma.

This chain's CDR3 is CASSLDGASTDTQYF. The CDR3 nucleotides read TGTGCCAGCAGCTTAGACGGAGCAAGCACAGATACGCAGTATTTT. The V and J genes are TRBV11-3 and TRBJ2-3; unclear D gene. The CDR3 consists of 15 residues. The germline V gene encodes CDR1 SGHNT and CDR2 YENEEA. Trimming pared 0 bases from V and 0 bases from J, leaving 7 bases between.